These 19 T cell receptor beta chains originate from one sample sequenced in a study of T cell responses to AZD1222 COVID-19 vaccine. Sequencing used immunoSEQ multiplex PCR; TCRdb keeps in-frame clones, though not all of them. This table holds around 180,000 clones, roughly 92% found once. Sample: peripheral blood, taken on day 0 of AZD1222 vaccination. The receptors here all came from an adult in good health.

Notes on this clone: Different DNA sequences within this sample yield the same CDR3. The rearrangement joins TRBV19 to TRBJ1-2; 7 nucleotides agree with TRBD1. There are 15 residues in the CDR3. The V segment lost 4 bases and the J segment 0 bases; nucleotides outside the gene matches: 5. Germline values: CDR1 LNHDA, CDR2 SQIVND (reference sequence). In nucleotides, the CDR3 is TGTGCCAGTAGTACCCGACAGGGAGCTAACTATGGCTACACCTTC. It translates to CASSTRQGANYGYTF. The full variable domain, its missing parts supplied by reference TRBV19 and TRBJ1-2, is DGGITQSPKYLFRKEGQNVTLSCEQNLNHDAMYWYRQDPGQGLRLIYYSQIVNDFQKGDIAEGYSVSREKKESFPLTVTSAQKNPTAFYLCASSTRQGANYGYTFGSGTRLTVV.

The V and J genes are TRBV12-3 or TRBV12-4 and TRBJ1-1, with D maybe TRBD1 (6 bases). The CDR3 has 13 amino acids. Deletions cut 7 bases from V and 1 base from J, with 10 bases between. CDR3 nucleotides: TGTGCCAGCAAATTGGACAGGAACACTGAAGCTTTCTTT. It specifies CASKLDRNTEAFF.

V is TRBV3-1 (or the pseudogene TRBV3-2) and J is TRBJ2-1, with 11 bases lining up with TRBD2. Germline V gene data show CDR1 as LGHDT and CDR2 as YNNKEL (reference sequence). Trimming cost V 4 bases and J 7 bases; bases outside gene matches: 12. The CDR3 spans 17 residues. The CDR3 loop is CASSLMDTSGSINEQFF. The CDR3, as DNA: TGTGCCAGCAGCCTCATGGACACTAGCGGGAGTATAAATGAGCAGTTCTTC.

The chain combines TRBV4-1 with TRBJ1-1, with 7 bases lining up with TRBD1. The CDR3 length is 15 residues. Germline CDR1 MGHRA, CDR2 YSYEKL. V lost 4 bases to trimming and J lost 6 bases; unmatched junction nucleotides: 11. The CDR3 DNA follows: TGCGCCAGCAGCCCCTGGGTAGGGGGCTTGGCTGAAGCTTTCTTT. It yields the protein CASSPWVGGLAEAFF.

The chain uses TRBV12-5 and TRBJ1-1; D is possibly TRBD1 (6 bases). The CDR3 loop spans 13 amino acids. The V gene lost 4 bases and the J gene lost 1 base, with 7 bases spanning the gap. From germline, CDR1 is LGHNT and CDR2 FRNRAP. CDR3 protein: CASGYRENTEAFF. The CDR3 bases are TGTGCTAGTGGTTACAGGGAGAACACTGAAGCTTTCTTT.

This clone has a handful of counts. J is TRBJ1-5 and V is TRBV4-1; 8 bases match TRBD1. The germline V gene has CDR1 MGHRA and CDR2 YSYEKL. J gave up 2 bases and V 3 bases, and 18 bases lay outside the gene matches. CDR3 size: 20 residues. This CDR3 is CASSQAPWTGRIRGNQPQHF. CDR3 DNA sequence: TGCGCCAGCAGCCAGGCGCCCTGGACAGGGAGGATACGGGGCAATCAGCCCCAGCATTTT.

The chain employs TRBV9 and TRBJ2-2, with 7 bases matching TRBD1. The ends lost 0 bases at V and 9 bases at J; junction bases unmatched: 8. This CDR3 spans 15 amino acids. Germline loops: CDR1 SGDLS, CDR2 YYNGEE. The CDR3 region has the DNA TGTGCCAGCAGCGTAGGGACAGGAGTGAGGAGGGAGCTGTTTTTT. This sequence encodes CASSVGTGVRRELFF.

This sequence joins TRBV6-5 and TRBJ2-7, with 7 bases identical to TRBD1. This CDR3 has 15 amino acids. CDR1 is MNHEY and CDR2 is SVGAGI in the germline V gene. V shed 6 bases and J 0 bases; nucleotides not matched to a gene: 8. DNA for the CDR3: TGTGCCAGCAGCTCGGACAGGCTTTACTCCTACGAGCAGTACTTC. Amino acid sequence: CASSSDRLYSYEQYF.

V and J are TRBV24-1 and TRBJ2-3; TRBD2 agrees at 7 bases. This CDR3 spans 14 amino acids. The V gene's germline CDR1 is KGHDR and CDR2 SFDVKD. The V segment lost 6 bases and the J segment 0 bases; nucleotides outside the gene matches: 2. CDR3: CATSRGESTDTQYF. The CDR3 DNA sequence: TGTGCCACCAGTCGGGGGGAGAGCACAGATACGCAGTATTTT.

The chain joins TRBV6-5 to TRBJ1-1, with no clear D. The CDR3 totals 14 residues. V lost 2 bases, J lost 1 base, and 8 bases lay in between. Looked up from germline, CDR1 is MNHEY and CDR2 is SVGAGI. The CDR3 DNA follows: TGTGCCAGCAGTTACGGCGCAGCGAACACTGAAGCTTTCTTT. This gives the protein CASSYGAANTEAFF.

The chain recombines TRBV3-1 (or the pseudogene TRBV3-2) with TRBJ2-1; D not resolved. Germline loops: CDR1 LGHDT, CDR2 YNNKEL (reference sequence). With 2 bases removed from V and 0 bases from J, the gap between germline ends came to 8 bases. The CDR3 is made up of 15 amino acids. For the CDR3, the DNA is TGTGCCAGCAGCCAAAGACTGAGCTCCTACAATGAGCAGTTCTTC. Translating it yields CASSQRLSSYNEQFF.

This clone was observed once. The chain carries TRBV7-2 and TRBJ2-2; 8 bases map to TRBD1. Germline V lookup: CDR1 SGHTA, CDR2 FQGNSA. The CDR3 contains 17 residues. The V and J ends lost 1 base and 6 bases, in that order; junction bases with no gene match: 10. The CDR3 sequence is CASSLEPDRVEAGELFF. The CDR3 DNA follows: TGTGCCAGCAGCTTAGAACCGGACAGGGTTGAGGCCGGGGAGCTGTTTTTT.

V is TRBV5-4 and J is TRBJ2-3, with TRBD2 identical over 15 bases. The CDR3 is 16 residues long. Trimming took 0 bases from V and 8 from J; bases not matched to a gene: 4. Germline-derived CDR1 and CDR2 are SGHNT and YYREEE (reference sequence). Here the CDR3 reads CASSLGTSGRAGTQYF. The CDR3 DNA reads as TGTGCCAGCAGCTTGGGGACTAGCGGGAGGGCCGGTACGCAGTATTTT.

This chain joins TRBV4-2 and TRBJ1-2; no clear D. V was pared by 1 base and J by 8 bases, with 5 bases between. The CDR3 has 11 residues. Germline V gene data show CDR1 as LGHNA and CDR2 as YNFKEQ. The chain's CDR3 is CASSQGEGYTF. The CDR3 bases are TGTGCCAGCAGCCAAGGGGAAGGCTACACCTTC.

The chain carries TRBV5-1 and TRBJ1-3; perhaps TRBD1 as D (6 bases). The germline V gene encodes CDR1 SGHRS and CDR2 YFSETQ. This CDR3 spans 15 amino acids. Trimming shortened V by 1 base and J by 1 base, and 9 bases separated the two germline ends. The CDR3 DNA is TGCGCCAGCAGCTTGTCAACAGGGTCTGGAAACACCATATATTTT. Its protein product is CASSLSTGSGNTIYF.

This rearrangement joins TRBV7-7 to TRBJ2-1; D assignment may be TRBD1 or TRBD2 (5 bases each). Germline CDR1 reads SSHAT; CDR2 reads FNYEAQ (reference sequence). Trimming left V 1 base short and J 10 bases short, with 14 bases between. The CDR3 has 14 amino acids. CDR3 loop: CASSLGGPPEEQFF. The CDR3, as DNA: TGTGCCAGCAGCTTAGGGGGACCCCCGGAAGAGCAGTTCTTC.

The chain carries TRBV5-8 and TRBJ1-5; possible D gene TRBD1, 6 bases. The CDR3 extends over 17 amino acids. The V gene lost 5 bases and the J gene lost 0 bases, with 18 bases spanning the gap. CDR1 and CDR2 (germline): SGHTS, YDEGEE. In nucleotides, the CDR3 is TGTGCCAGCAGTCTTCAACGGACAGTTAATAGCAATCAGCCCCAGCATTTT. This gives the protein CASSLQRTVNSNQPQHF.

The rearrangement joins TRBV15 to TRBJ2-5; a possible D gene is TRBD2 (6 bases). The germline V and J ends were trimmed by 4 bases and 2 bases, with 11 bases remaining between them. This CDR3 contains 14 residues. CDR1 and CDR2 (germline): LNHNV, YYDKDF (reference sequence). The CDR3 nucleotides read TGTGCCACCAGCAACCGGGACTTTCAAGAGACCCAGTACTTC. Its protein product is CATSNRDFQETQYF.

This rearrangement joins TRBV29-1 to TRBJ2-4, with TRBD2 as a possible D gene (6 bases). In germline, CDR1 is SQVTM, CDR2 ANQGSEA. This CDR3 comprises 12 residues. V lost 5 bases to trimming and J lost 6 bases, with 11 bases between them. CDR3 DNA sequence: TGCAGCGTTCAATACGGGAGAAACATTCAGTACTTC. It yields the protein CSVQYGRNIQYF. The entire variable domain, with the rest obtained from reference TRBV29-1 and TRBJ2-4, is as follows: SAVISQKPSRDICQRGTSLTIQCQVDSQVTMMFWYRQQPGQSLTLIATANQGSEATYESGFVIDKFPISRPNLTFSTLTVSNMSPEDSSIYLCSVQYGRNIQYFGAGTRLSVL.